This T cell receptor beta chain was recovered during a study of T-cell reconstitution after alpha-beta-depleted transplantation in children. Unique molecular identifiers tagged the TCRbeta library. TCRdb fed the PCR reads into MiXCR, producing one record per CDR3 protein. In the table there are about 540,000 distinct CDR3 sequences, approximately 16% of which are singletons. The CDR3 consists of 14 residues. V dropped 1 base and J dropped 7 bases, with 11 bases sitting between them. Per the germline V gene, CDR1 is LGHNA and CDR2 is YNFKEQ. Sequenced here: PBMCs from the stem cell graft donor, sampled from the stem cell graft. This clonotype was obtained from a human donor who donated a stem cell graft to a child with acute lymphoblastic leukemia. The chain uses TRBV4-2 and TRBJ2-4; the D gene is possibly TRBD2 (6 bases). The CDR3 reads CASSQAPRGNIQYF. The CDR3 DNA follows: TGTGCCAGCAGCCAAGCTCCCCGGGGGAACATTCAGTACTTC.